The 17 T cell receptor beta chains reported below all come from one sample, sequenced in a study of blood T cells in healthy people across ages. For the second PCR, which ran for roughly 6 to 12 cycles, a sample-barcoded 5' primer and a J-beta primer mix were used. TCRdb fed the 5' RACE reads into MiXCR, producing one record per CDR3 protein. The repertoire holds approximately 810,000 distinct CDR3 sequences, about 28% seen once, with around 15% in the top ten. Specimen: blood. The receptors come from a woman older than 75 in good health.

On this clonotype: Relative to the germline gene, one junction end is altered; a read error may explain this. The J gene is TRBJ2-6, the V gene TRBV12-3 or TRBV12-4; TRBD2 matches 8 bases. This CDR3 has 15 residues. CDR3 bases: TGTACCAGCAGCACGCGGGGGGCTGGGGCCAACGTCCTGACTTTC. Translating gives CTSSTRGAGANVLTF.

The chain couples TRBV6-5 to TRBJ1-1, with 7 bases aligning to TRBD1. In germline, CDR1 is MNHEY, CDR2 SVGAGI. The CDR3 is 15 amino acids. With 7 bases clipped from V and 0 bases from J, the junction kept 8 bases outside the gene matches. CDR3: CASIRTGIMNTEAFF. CDR3 nucleotides: TGTGCCAGCATTCGGACAGGCATCATGAACACTGAAGCTTTCTTT.

This clonotype appeared many times. This chain joins TRBV20-1 and TRBJ2-3; possible D gene TRBD2, 6 bases. This CDR3 spans 15 amino acids. Germline lookup yields CDR1 DFQATT and CDR2 SNEGSKA (reference sequence). Trimming pared 4 bases from V and 1 base from J, leaving 15 bases between. CDR3 region: CSAIPSGFGTDTQYF. CDR3 in DNA: TGCAGTGCTATCCCCAGCGGGTTTGGCACAGATACGCAGTATTTT.

V and J are TRBV4-3 and TRBJ1-2; no firm D call. The CDR3 is 15 residues long. Trimming took off 0 bases at V and 2 bases at J, with 10 bases between the two ends. Per the germline V gene, CDR1 is LGHNA and CDR2 is YSLEER. The CDR3 DNA reads as TGCGCCAGCAGCCAAGAGAGGCTTCTCAACTATGGCTACACCTTC. It yields the protein CASSQERLLNYGYTF.

This clonotype was seen more than once but under ten times. A much larger clone lies a single base off, so this may be a read error. This chain connects TRBV6-5 to TRBJ2-1; TRBD2 matches at 9 bases. Per the germline V gene, CDR1 is MNHEY and CDR2 is SVGAGI. This CDR3 contains 15 residues. The CDR3 bases are TGTGCCAGCAGTTATGGGACTAGCTCCTACAATGGGCAGTTCTTC. Translation: CASSYGTSSYNGQFF.

This clonotype was counted at least ten times. V and J are TRBV20-1 and TRBJ1-5, with unresolved D. Germline CDR1 is DFQATT and CDR2 is SNEGSKA (reference sequence). The CDR3 is 13 residues long. V was trimmed by 1 base and J by 0 bases, leaving 4 bases between them. CDR3 sequence: CSARAHSNQPQHF. The CDR3 DNA is TGCAGTGCTAGAGCGCATAGCAATCAGCCCCAGCATTTT.

This clonotype has just a few counts. Just one base apart from a much larger clone, this may be a read error. The rearrangement links TRBV6-2 or TRBV6-3 to TRBJ2-5, with D unclear. This CDR3 is 11 amino acids long. CDR1 is MNHEY and CDR2 is SVGEGT in the germline V gene. Trimming left V 2 bases short and J 11 bases short, with 9 bases between. CDR3 nucleotides: TGTGCCAGCAGTTACACCAATGAGCAGTACTTC. Translating it yields CASSYTNEQYF.

About this clonotype: Since a much larger clone is just one base distant, this may be a read error. The rearrangement joins TRBV7-9 to TRBJ2-5; possible D gene TRBD2, 5 bases. CDR1 is SEHNR, CDR2 FQNEAQ, per germline (reference sequence). The CDR3 is made up of 13 amino acids. V gave up 7 bases and J gave up 5 bases, with 14 bases separating them. CDR3: CASNPMVAETQYF. DNA for the CDR3: TGTGCCAGCAACCCCATGGTAGCGGAGACCCAGTACTTC.

The sample holds many counts of this clonotype. The chain combines TRBV7-9 with TRBJ2-7, with 12 positions matching TRBD1. Germline CDR1 reads SEHNR; CDR2 reads FQNEAQ (reference sequence). This CDR3 comprises 15 residues. V shed 5 bases, J shed 3 bases, and the junction held 5 bases outside the gene matches. CDR3 bases: TGTGCCAGCAGCGGGGACAGGGGGCTCTACTACGAGCAGTACTTC. It specifies CASSGDRGLYYEQYF.

This clonotype was found many times. V and J are TRBV12-3 or TRBV12-4 and TRBJ1-6; D call uncertain. The CDR3 is 15 residues long. Trimming left V 6 bases short and J 1 base short, with 10 bases between. The CDR3 loop is CASRPGRSYNSPLHF. The CDR3 DNA sequence: TGTGCCAGCAGGCCGGGGAGATCCTATAATTCACCCCTCCACTTT.

The genes are TRBV7-6 and TRBJ2-5, with D maybe TRBD1 (6 bases). Between the trimmed V and J ends, which lost 1 base and 1 base, there was a span of 10 bases. The CDR3 totals 15 residues. Germline CDR1 reads SGHVS; CDR2 reads FNYEAQ. The CDR3 region is CASSLGRQAQETQYF. In DNA form, the CDR3 reads TGTGCCAGCAGCTTAGGGCGACAGGCCCAAGAGACCCAGTACTTC.

This clonotype appeared a single time. The CDR3 region is CASSLWGNYEQYF. CDR3 nucleotides: TGTGCCAGCAGTTTATGGGGGAACTACGAGCAGTACTTC. The chain recombines TRBV6-6 with TRBJ2-7; D possibly matches TRBD1 or TRBD2 (5 bases each). V was shortened by 4 bases and J by 3 bases, with 10 bases between the two germline ends. The CDR3 has 13 amino acids. CDR1 is MNHNY, CDR2 SVGAGI, per germline (reference sequence).

CDR3: CSVAGDRGPNEQYF. In DNA form, the CDR3 reads TGCAGCGTTGCGGGGGACAGGGGACCCAACGAGCAGTACTTC. The chain recombines TRBV29-1 with TRBJ2-7, with 10 bases that match TRBD1. Germline trimming cut 4 bases from V and 5 bases from J; bases unmatched to any gene: 8. The CDR3 has 14 amino acids. CDR1 SQVTM and CDR2 ANQGSEA come from the germline V gene.

V and J are TRBV19 and TRBJ1-2; D gene unclear. V lost 4 bases and J 1 base, leaving 13 bases between the germline ends. This CDR3 has 15 amino acids. Per the germline V gene, CDR1 is LNHDA and CDR2 is SQIVND (reference sequence). DNA of the CDR3: TGTGCCAGTAGTAACCCCCCTGCAGATAACTATGGCTACACCTTC. Protein sequence: CASSNPPADNYGYTF.

This clonotype has a handful of counts. The V gene is TRBV14, the J gene TRBJ1-2, with no clear D. CDR1 is SGHDN, CDR2 FVKESK, per germline. Trimming shortened V by 0 bases and J by 4 bases, and 12 bases separated the two germline ends. The CDR3 contains 15 residues. CDR3 in amino acids: CASSQEAGFIYGYTF. The CDR3 DNA is TGTGCCAGCAGCCAAGAAGCGGGGTTTATCTATGGCTACACCTTC. Filled out from reference TRBV14 and TRBJ1-2, the complete variable domain reads EAGVTQFPSHSVIEKGQTVTLRCDPISGHDNLYWYRRVMGKEIKFLLHFVKESKQDESGMPNNRFLAERTGGTYSTLKVQPAELEDSGVYFCASSQEAGFIYGYTFGSGTRLTVV.

This clonotype is a singleton in its sample. CDR3 nucleotides: TGTGCCAGCAGCAGGACTAGCGGGAGAGCAGATGTGCAGTATTTT. Its translation: CASSRTSGRADVQYF. The chain recombines TRBV12-3 or TRBV12-4 with TRBJ2-3, with TRBD2 identical over 13 bases. This CDR3 region has 15 residues. J gave up 11 bases and V 6 bases, and 11 bases lay outside the gene matches.

A note on this clonotype: One end of the junction fails to match germline, which may point to a read error. The chain employs TRBV20-1 and TRBJ2-6; D is possibly TRBD1 or TRBD2 (5 bases each). Germline values: CDR1 DFQATT, CDR2 SNEGSKA (reference sequence). CDR3 length: 15 amino acids. CDR3 sequence: CSAGAGVAGANVLTF. CDR3 sequence (DNA): TGCAGTGCTGGGGCTGGAGTTGCCGGGGCCAACGTCCTGACGTTC.